The 8 T cell receptor beta chains listed next were all sequenced from one sample in a study of blood T cells in healthy people across ages (dated by TCRdb to 2014 to 2015). Libraries came from 5' RACE. The instrument given in TCRdb is Illumina HiSeq 2500. A second PCR of roughly 6 to 11 cycles was performed with a sample-barcoded 5' primer and a J-beta primer mix. TCRdb reran the public reads through fastp at Q25 and MiXCR, keeping productive beta chains. Rows with one shared CDR3 protein collapse into an entry with the most common genes and DNA. The sample table lists over 700,000 distinct CDR3 sequences, 40% to 65% of them with a count of one. 40% to 50% of the sample is taken by the ten largest. Sequenced input: blood. Every receptor here comes from a man at least 80 years old in good health.

The rearrangement joins TRBV27 to TRBJ1-5; D remains unclear. This CDR3 region has 14 residues. Germline V gives CDR1 MNHEY, CDR2 SMNVEV (reference sequence). V was shortened by 5 bases and J by 3 bases, with 11 bases between the two germline ends. The chain's CDR3 is CASSPGRINQPQHF. The CDR3 nucleotides read TGTGCCAGCAGTCCAGGACGGATCAATCAGCCCCAGCATTTT.

V is TRBV3-1 and J is TRBJ1-1; no clear D. Trimming took off 3 bases at V and 0 bases at J, with 14 bases between the two ends. There are 16 residues in the CDR3. Germline V gives CDR1 LGHDT, CDR2 YNNKEL (reference sequence). CDR3 bases: TGTGCCAGCAGCCACCTGGCAGCGAGCATGAACACTGAAGCTTTCTTT. Protein: CASSHLAASMNTEAFF.

The chain carries TRBV5-1 and TRBJ2-7, with 13 bases matching TRBD2. This CDR3 is built from 16 residues. V was clipped by 4 bases and J by 3 bases; unmatched bases: 7. Germline V gene lookup returns CDR1 SGHRS and CDR2 YFSETQ. This chain's CDR3 is CASSAPGTSGIYEQYF. CDR3 DNA: TGCGCCAGCAGCGCCCCCGGGACTAGCGGGATCTACGAGCAGTACTTC.

This clonotype turned up a few times. The V call is TRBV28, the J call TRBJ1-1; no firm D call. V dropped 3 bases and J dropped 5 bases, with 10 bases sitting between them. The CDR3 length is 13 residues. CDR1 and CDR2 from the germline V gene are MDHEN and SYDVKM. Written as DNA, the CDR3 is TGTGCCAGCAGTTTTGAGGTTTCGACTGAAGCTTTCTTT. Translated: CASSFEVSTEAFF.

This clonotype showed up just once. The V and J genes are TRBV7-9 and TRBJ2-7; possibly TRBD2 for D (5 bases). The J call may be in error: the DNA end matches TRBJ2-5 better. This CDR3 is 15 amino acids long. The germline gives CDR1 SEHNR, CDR2 FQNEAQ (reference sequence). CDR3 loop: CASSLARPRGETQYF. In DNA, the CDR3 is TGTGCCAGCAGCTTAGCTCGCCCCCGGGGAGAGACCCAGTACTTC.

This clonotype was seen a handful of times. This chain joins TRBV12-3 or TRBV12-4 and TRBJ2-3, with TRBD2 identical over 7 bases. After removal of 5 bases from V and 6 bases from J, the junction contained 8 bases not matched to a gene. The CDR3 contains 14 residues. DNA of the CDR3: TGTGCCAGCAGTCTAGGGACTACTCGGGATACGCAGTATTTT. It is translated as CASSLGTTRDTQYF.

The chain links TRBV18 to TRBJ2-5, with TRBD2 identical over 12 bases. The germline V gene encodes CDR1 KGHSH and CDR2 LQKENI. The CDR3 has 15 amino acids. J lost 1 base, V lost 4 bases, and 1 base had no gene match. The CDR3 bases are TGTGCCAGCTCACGGACTAGCGGGGTCCAAGAGACCCAGTACTTC. It is translated as CASSRTSGVQETQYF.

The chain combines TRBV6-2 or TRBV6-3 with TRBJ2-7; 8 bases fit TRBD2. CDR3 length: 14 residues. The V and J ends lost 6 bases and 5 bases, in that order; junction bases with no gene match: 9. In germline, CDR1 is MNHEY, CDR2 SVGEGT. The CDR3 here is CASRMSGRGDEQYF. CDR3 nucleotides: TGTGCCAGCAGGATGAGCGGGAGAGGGGACGAGCAGTACTTC.